The source of this TCR beta chain is a study of CD8 T cells in Susac syndrome. The wider study: Within the sequenced group of Susac syndrome patients, more than 5 showed active disease and fewer than 10 were in remission.

CDR1 DFQATT and CDR2 SNEGSKA come from the germline V gene (reference sequence). The CDR3 runs 18 residues. J was trimmed by 1 base and V by 2 bases; bases with no gene match: 8. Study results and limitations: No clonal expansion appeared among CD4+ T cells in Susac patients.

Fulfillment of recently defined diagnostic criteria for definite or probable disease was shown by the patients with Susac syndrome. Comments on this clonotype: Its antigen is unidentified.

The RNA input was about 0.5 to 1 ug, and it was reverse transcribed with random hexamers. With immunoSEQ multiplex PCR, TCR beta CDR3 was amplified across 54 Vbeta and 13 Jbeta. TCRdb re-called the immunoSEQ multiplex PCR reads with MiXCR, one entry per CDR3 protein. Among more than 85,000 distinct CDR3 sequences listed, roughly 94% were seen once. Sample: CD4+ T cells from PBMCs. This TCR was sampled from a human donor with Susac syndrome. This chain joins TRBV20-1 and TRBJ2-3, with TRBD2 matching 14 bases. The CDR3 loop reads CSARPPVGLAGGTDTQYF. The CDR3 DNA reads as TGCAGTGCTAGACCCCCTGTGGGACTAGCGGGGGGCACAGATACGCAGTATTTT.